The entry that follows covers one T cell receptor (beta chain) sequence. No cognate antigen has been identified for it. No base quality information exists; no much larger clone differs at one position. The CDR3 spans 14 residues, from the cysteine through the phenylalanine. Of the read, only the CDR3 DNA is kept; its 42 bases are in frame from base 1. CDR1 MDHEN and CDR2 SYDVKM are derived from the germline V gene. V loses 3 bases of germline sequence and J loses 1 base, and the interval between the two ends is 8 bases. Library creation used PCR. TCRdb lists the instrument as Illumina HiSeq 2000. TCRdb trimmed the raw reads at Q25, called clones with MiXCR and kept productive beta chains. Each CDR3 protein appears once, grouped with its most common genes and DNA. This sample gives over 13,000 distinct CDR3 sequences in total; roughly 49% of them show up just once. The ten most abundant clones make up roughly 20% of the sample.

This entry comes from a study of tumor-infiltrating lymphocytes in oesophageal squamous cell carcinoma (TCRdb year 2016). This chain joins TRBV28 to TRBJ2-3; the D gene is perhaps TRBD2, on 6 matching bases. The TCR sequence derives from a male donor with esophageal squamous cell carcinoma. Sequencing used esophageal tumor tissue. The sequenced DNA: TGTGCCAGCAGTTTTGTAGCGGGCACAGATACGCAGTATTTT. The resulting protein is CASSFVAGTDTQYF.